A selection of T cell receptor beta chains follows, all from one sample in a study of T-cell memory formation after mild COVID-19. TCRdb reprocessed the 5' RACE reads with MiXCR, giving one entry per CDR3 protein. The data show around 370,000 distinct CDR3 sequences, roughly 20% seen once. The specimen was PBMCs or a T cell subset sorted from them (not recorded which). All receptors come from an adult woman who had mild COVID-19 (a few samples of this study predate the infection). Cell type and time point are not known. Each CDR3 is given with its conserved first and last residue. The D gene is left open where the match is weak. Size tells how often a clone was seen (once, few, many) or the class of an expanded clone, and some rows leave it out.

V: TRBV9; J: TRBJ1-2; D: NA; size: few; DNA: TGTGCCAGCAGCCCCACTGGGGAGAACTATGGCTACACCTTC; CDR3: CASSPTGENYGYTF
V: TRBV25-1; J: TRBJ2-2; D: NA; size: NA; DNA: TGTGCCAGCAGTGACCCGGGAAGGAGGACCGGGGAGCTGTTTTTT; CDR3: CASSDPGRRTGELFF
V: TRBV29-1; J: TRBJ1-1; D: TRBD1; size: NA; DNA: TGCAGCGTCCGAGACAGGGTTTTCACTGAAGCTTTCTTT; CDR3: CSVRDRVFTEAFF
V: TRBV20-1; J: TRBJ2-1; D: TRBD2; size: few; DNA: TGCAGTGCTAGAGGGGGACTAGCTCGCTACAATGAGCAGTTCTTC; CDR3: CSARGGLARYNEQFF
V: TRBV12-3/TRBV12-4; J: TRBJ2-5; D: NA; size: few; DNA: TGTGCCAGCAGTCCCAGACAGGGGGTGGAGAGGGCGGGAGGGCCGGAGACCCAGTACTTC; CDR3: CASSPRQGVERAGGPETQYF
V: TRBV4-1; J: TRBJ2-3; D: NA; size: NA; DNA: TGCGCCAGCAGCCAAGAATCACCCCTAGGTCCAGATACGCAGTATTTT; CDR3: CASSQESPLGPDTQYF
V: TRBV5-1; J: TRBJ2-6; D: NA; size: NA; DNA: TGCGCCAGCAGCTCCGGGACCACCAGCTCTGGGGCCAACGTCCTGACTTTC; CDR3: CASSSGTTSSGANVLTF
V: TRBV5-1; J: TRBJ1-2; D: NA; size: NA; DNA: TGCGCCAGCAGCTACCCATGGGGTCGAGTCTATGGCTACACCTTC; CDR3: CASSYPWGRVYGYTF
V: TRBV4-2; J: TRBJ2-7; D: NA; size: few; DNA: TGTGCCAGCAGCCAAGGTCGTGGCCCTACCAAGGAGCAGTACTTC; CDR3: CASSQGRGPTKEQYF
V: TRBV7-6; J: TRBJ2-5; D: NA; size: few; DNA: TGTGCCAGCAGCTTAGTCGGCAGAAAAGAGACCCAGTACTTC; CDR3: CASSLVGRKETQYF
V: TRBV5-6; J: TRBJ1-2; D: NA; size: NA; DNA: TGTGCCAGCAGCCGGTCCGAGTATGGCTACACCTTC; CDR3: CASSRSEYGYTF
V: TRBV5-1; J: TRBJ1-5; D: NA; size: few; DNA: TGCGCCAGCAGCTTGATCGCGCGGGCGGTCAGCCTATGTGGCAATCAGCCCCAGCATTTT; CDR3: CASSLIARAVSLCGNQPQHF
V: TRBV2; J: TRBJ2-3; D: NA; size: NA; DNA: TGTGCCACCTACCGCTCATATACGCAGTATTTT; CDR3: CATYRSYTQYF
V: TRBV14; J: TRBJ2-1; D: TRBD1; size: many; DNA: TGTGCCAGCACCCCCCTCGAGGACAGGTTGTACAATGAGCAGTTCTTC; CDR3: CASTPLEDRLYNEQFF
V: TRBV12-3/TRBV12-4; J: TRBJ2-2; D: NA; size: many; DNA: TGTGCCAGCAGTTTATACGGGTCGAACACCGGGGAGCTGTTTTTT; CDR3: CASSLYGSNTGELFF
V: TRBV27; J: TRBJ1-2; D: NA; size: NA; DNA: TGTGCCAGCGCCCGTGACACCCCCTCGGGCTATGGCTACACCTTC; CDR3: CASARDTPSGYGYTF
V: TRBV24-1; J: TRBJ2-5; D: NA; size: NA; DNA: TGTGCCACCAGTGATTTATGGGAGACCCAGTACTTC; CDR3: CATSDLWETQYF
V: TRBV15; J: TRBJ2-3; D: NA; size: NA; DNA: TGTGCCACCAGCAGAGATCCGGCTAGCGGCACAGATACGCAGTATTTT; CDR3: CATSRDPASGTDTQYF
V: TRBV6-6; J: TRBJ2-7; D: TRBD1; size: few; DNA: TGTGCCAGCAGTTACAGGGGACAGACCTACGAGCAGTACTTC; CDR3: CASSYRGQTYEQYF
V: TRBV27; J: TRBJ2-5; D: NA; size: NA; DNA: TGTGCCAGCAGTAAATCCCCCGGCCGGGTTCGGGTGTCCCAGTACTTC; CDR3: CASSKSPGRVRVSQYF
V: TRBV19; J: TRBJ2-4; D: NA; size: NA; DNA: TGTGCCAGCAATGATCGGGACGGCGAAGCCAAAAACATTCAGTACTTC; CDR3: CASNDRDGEAKNIQYF
V: TRBV10-3; J: TRBJ2-3; D: TRBD2; size: few; DNA: TGTGCCATCACCCGGACAGCCGGGACTAGCGGGAGGGCCTCCGGTACGCAGTATTTT; CDR3: CAITRTAGTSGRASGTQYF
V: TRBV2; J: TRBJ2-5; D: NA; size: NA; DNA: TGTGCCAGCAGTGAAGAAAGGTACCAAGAGACCCAGTACTTC; CDR3: CASSEERYQETQYF
V: TRBV7-2; J: TRBJ2-2; D: NA; size: NA; DNA: TGTGCCAGCAGCCCCCCTATTAGCGGACCCACCGGGGAGCTGTTTTTT; CDR3: CASSPPISGPTGELFF
V: TRBV15; J: TRBJ2-5; D: TRBD2; size: few; DNA: TGTGCCACCAGCATCGTAGCGGGGTTTCAAGAGACCCAGTACTTC; CDR3: CATSIVAGFQETQYF
V: TRBV4-2; J: TRBJ2-1; D: TRBD2; size: NA; DNA: TGTGCCAGCAGCCCGGGGGGGTTCTTC; CDR3: CASSPGGFF
V: TRBV15; J: TRBJ2-4; D: NA; size: NA; DNA: TGTGCCACCAGCAGAGATCTAGGGGGGGGTATAGCCAAAAACATTCAGTACTTC; CDR3: CATSRDLGGGIAKNIQYF
V: TRBV20-1; J: TRBJ2-5; D: TRBD2; size: many; DNA: TGCAGTGCTAGAGGGAGCGGGACCCCAGGAGAGACCCAGTACTTC; CDR3: CSARGSGTPGETQYF
V: TRBV7-9; J: TRBJ2-7; D: NA; size: NA; DNA: TGTGCCAGCACATTTAGCGGTGCTTCCTACGAGCAGTACTTC; CDR3: CASTFSGASYEQYF
V: TRBV20-1; J: TRBJ1-6; D: NA; size: NA; DNA: TGCAGTGCTAGACCACCCCCCGGGACGGTCAATTCACCCCTCCACTTT; CDR3: CSARPPPGTVNSPLHF
V: TRBV6-2/TRBV6-3; J: TRBJ1-1; D: NA; size: NA; DNA: TGTGCCACCGATCGGGGATTGGACACTGAAGCTTTCTTT; CDR3: CATDRGLDTEAFF
V: TRBV24-1; J: TRBJ2-1; D: NA; size: NA; DNA: TGTGCCACCGGCATATACAATGAGCAGTTCTTC; CDR3: CATGIYNEQFF
V: TRBV20-1; J: TRBJ2-3; D: NA; size: few; DNA: TGCAGTGCGCGGGCTACAGATACGCAGTATTTT; CDR3: CSARATDTQYF
V: TRBV18; J: TRBJ2-3; D: NA; size: few; DNA: TGTGCCAGCTCCCTCGGAAGGGCCAGGGCAGATACGCAGTATTTT; CDR3: CASSLGRARADTQYF
V: TRBV5-1; J: TRBJ2-6; D: NA; size: NA; DNA: TGCGCCAGCAGCCCCACAGTTGCTGGGGCCAACGTCCTGACTTTC; CDR3: CASSPTVAGANVLTF
V: TRBV4-1; J: TRBJ1-2; D: NA; size: few; DNA: TGCGCCAGCAGCCAAGATCAGGCCAGCCGCCTCTATGGCTACACCTTC; CDR3: CASSQDQASRLYGYTF
V: TRBV4-3; J: TRBJ1-6; D: NA; size: few; DNA: TGCGCCAGCAGCCAAGATGGAGGGTACCGATCACCCCTCCACTTT; CDR3: CASSQDGGYRSPLHF
V: TRBV5-1; J: TRBJ1-2; D: NA; size: few; DNA: TGCGCCAGCAGCTCGGATGGAGGTTATGGCTACACCTTC; CDR3: CASSSDGGYGYTF
V: TRBV5-1; J: TRBJ1-2; D: TRBD1; size: NA; DNA: TGCGCCAGCAGCAAGGGGGCATCGGACTATGGCTACACCTTC; CDR3: CASSKGASDYGYTF
V: TRBV7-7; J: TRBJ2-2; D: NA; size: NA; DNA: TGTGCCAGCAGCTTAGGGACCGGGACCCCCGGGGAGCTGTTTTTT; CDR3: CASSLGTGTPGELFF